This T cell receptor (beta chain) was retrieved from a study of T cell repertoires in cytomegalovirus infection. A word on this clonotype: Its target is not known.

Using its own MiXCR run on the reads, TCRdb lists one record per CDR3 protein. The profile covers roughly 160,000 distinct CDR3 sequences, with roughly 20% appearing a single time and 25% taken by the ten largest. Overall study findings and caveats: Dominant in the ex vivo response were TCR beta clonotypes restricted by HLA-C and specific for CMV.

Germline V gene lookup returns CDR1 SEHNR and CDR2 FQNEAQ (reference sequence). The CDR3 runs 14 residues. The junction had 7 bases not matched to a gene; V was cut back by 4 bases and J by 8 bases. The chain couples TRBV7-9 to TRBJ1-4; 7 bases match TRBD1. The sample here was CD8+ T cells from cultured PBMCs, taken from culture after CMV antigen stimulation. This clonotype was obtained from a human donor in good health (CMV status not recorded). Some clones in this sample may be carry-over from other donors' samples. The CDR3 spells CASSYLGTAEKLFF. The CDR3 DNA is TGTGCCAGCAGCTACCTTGGGACAGCCGAAAAACTGTTTTTT.